Listed here is a single T cell receptor beta chain. Its specificity is unknown. This is likely a read error, given that the CDR3 carries no conserved phenylalanine or tryptophan at its end. The DNA is left out, because the CDR3 cannot be placed on it with certainty; the CDR3 is given as TCRdb lists it. The germline CDR1 and CDR2 sequences are MDHEN and SYDVKM. Counting both end residues, the CDR3 totals 12 amino acids. Data came from immunoSEQ multiplex PCR; TCRdb stores just in-frame clones and leaves some out. The data show about 130,000 clones, 75% to 95% seen once. These data are taken from a study of T cell responses to AZD1222 COVID-19 vaccine. General study results and limits: Regions left unmutated in variants are reportedly the target of nearly half of spike-specific TCRs. Most donors were white British and more were female, and clonal diversity was possibly underestimated. Repertoires in all cases were sampled only once the peak T cell response had passed. Only a handful of individuals given AZD1222 were seropositive at baseline.

The chain employs TRBV28 and TRBJ2-3; the listed D gene, TRBD2, was not tested against the DNA. The source was peripheral blood, collected on day 0 of AZD1222 vaccination. This TCR was sampled from an adult in good health. CDR3 protein: CASSETSASMKI.